This record looks at one TCR beta chain sequence and its context. This clone was seen a single time. Its recognized antigen is unknown. Qualities for individual bases were not recorded, and no much larger clone is one base off. The sample comes from a study of T cell changes during pregnancy in multiple sclerosis (dated by TCRdb to the late 2010s). General notes on the study: The study examined how the T cell repertoire changed over the course of pregnancy in women with multiple sclerosis.

The CDR3, from cysteine to phenylalanine, totals 13 residues. The kept DNA is CDR3 alone, 39 bases in frame from the first base. From the germline V gene, CDR1 is ENHRY and CDR2 is SYGVKD. Relative to germline, V is 4 bases shorter and J is 4 bases shorter, with 8 bases between their ends. The library was prepared using the immunoSEQ multiplex PCR assay. TCRdb mirrors the immuneACCESS table, restricted to in-frame sequences. Some clones are absent from its copies; in checked studies, under half trace to an unresolved V gene, and the reason for the others is unknown. Present in this sample are some 70,000 clones, about 92% of which were seen just once. The ten largest make up about 1.4% of the sample.

The starting material was peripheral blood, obtained in the second trimester of pregnancy. Recombination connected TRBV10-3 to TRBJ1-5, with the D gene uncertain. This TCR came from a female donor in good health, enrolled as a control in a pregnancy study. The sequenced DNA: TGTGCCATCAGTGGAGGCGAGAATCAGCCCCAGCATTTT. Translated, this gives CAISGGENQPQHF.